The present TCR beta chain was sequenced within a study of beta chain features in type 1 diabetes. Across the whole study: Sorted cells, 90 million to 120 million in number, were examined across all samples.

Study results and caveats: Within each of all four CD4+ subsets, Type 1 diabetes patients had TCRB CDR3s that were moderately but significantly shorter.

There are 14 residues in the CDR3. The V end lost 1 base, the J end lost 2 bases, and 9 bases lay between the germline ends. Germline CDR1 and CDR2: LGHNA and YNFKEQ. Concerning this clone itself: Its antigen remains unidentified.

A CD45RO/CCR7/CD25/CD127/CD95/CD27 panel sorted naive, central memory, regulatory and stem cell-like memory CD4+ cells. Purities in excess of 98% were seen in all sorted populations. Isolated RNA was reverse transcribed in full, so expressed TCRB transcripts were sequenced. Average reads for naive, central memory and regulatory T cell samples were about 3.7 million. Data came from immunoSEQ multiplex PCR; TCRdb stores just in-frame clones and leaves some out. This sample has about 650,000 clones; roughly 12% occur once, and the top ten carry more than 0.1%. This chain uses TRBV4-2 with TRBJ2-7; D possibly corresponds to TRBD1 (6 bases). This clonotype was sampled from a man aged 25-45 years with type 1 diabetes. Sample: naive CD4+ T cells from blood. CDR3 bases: TGTGCCAGCAGCCAAGGGGGGCCCCCCTACGAGCAGTACTTC. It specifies CASSQGGPPYEQYF.